Detailed here is one TCR beta chain. This specimen belongs to a study of shared clonotypes between healthy human individuals. Naive CD8 isolation took CD45RO-negative cells positively selected for CCR7 and excluded terminally differentiated effector memory CD45RA+ cells. Measured with immunoSEQ multiplex PCR; TCRdb has only the in-frame clones, and not every one. This sample yields about 2 million clones, of which roughly 95% are seen a single time; 1.1% belongs to the top ten. Trimming removed 8 bases from V and 6 bases from J; junction bases left unmatched: 14. The CDR3 runs to 15 residues. Looked up from germline, CDR1 is MNHEY and CDR2 is SVGAGI.

The chain employs TRBV6-5 and TRBJ2-3; 7 bases match TRBD1. The source is a young man in good health. The sample comprised naive CD8+ T cells sorted from blood. As DNA, the CDR3 is TGTGCCAGCCAGCCCGAGACAGGGTTTTTGGATACGCAGTATTTT. This gives the protein CASQPETGFLDTQYF.